The subject of this entry is one TCR beta chain. The CDR3 spans 11 residues. CDR1 MDHEN and CDR2 SYDVKM come from the germline V gene. TCRdb processed the PCR reads anew with MiXCR; each CDR3 protein has one entry. The sample includes about 12,000 distinct CDR3 sequences, 55% to 70% of them seen just once. The sample belongs to a study of tumor-infiltrating lymphocytes in oesophageal squamous cell carcinoma. Sequencing was carried out using esophageal tumor tissue. The chain recombines TRBV28 with TRBJ2-1, with D perhaps given as TRBD1 or TRBD2 (5 bases each). The DNA end favors TRBJ2-7, so the J call may be wrong. This TCR derives from a female donor with esophageal squamous cell carcinoma. CDR3 in amino acids: CASTGGYEQYF. In nucleotides, the CDR3 is TGTGCCAGCACTGGGGGCTACGAGCAGTACTTC.